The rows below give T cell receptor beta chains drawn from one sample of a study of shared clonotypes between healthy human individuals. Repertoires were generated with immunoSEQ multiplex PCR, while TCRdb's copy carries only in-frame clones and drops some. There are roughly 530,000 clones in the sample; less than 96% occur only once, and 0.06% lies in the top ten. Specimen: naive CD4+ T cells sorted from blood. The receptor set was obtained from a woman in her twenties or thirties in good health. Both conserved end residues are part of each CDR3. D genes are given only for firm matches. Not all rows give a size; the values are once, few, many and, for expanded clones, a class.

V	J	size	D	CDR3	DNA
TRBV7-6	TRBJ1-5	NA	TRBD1	CASSAGTGGLYSNQPQHF	TGTGCCAGCAGCGCGGGGACAGGGGGCCTTTATAGCAATCAGCCCCAGCATTTT
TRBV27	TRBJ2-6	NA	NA	CASSFTASQVSRLGTGANVLTF	TGTGCCAGCAGCTTCACCGCCTCACAGGTCTCTAGGCTAGGTACTGGGGCCAACGTCCTGACTTTC
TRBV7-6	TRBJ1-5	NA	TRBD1	CASSPRPGQGWMGDQPQHF	TGTGCCAGCAGCCCTCGTCCGGGACAGGGCTGGATGGGGGATCAGCCCCAGCATTTT
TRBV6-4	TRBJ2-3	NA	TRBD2	CASSTGTSGSPDTQYF	TGTGCCAGCAGTACCGGGACTAGCGGGAGTCCAGATACGCAGTATTTT
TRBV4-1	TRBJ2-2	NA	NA	CASSRMGETSSPGELFF	TGCGCCAGCAGCCGCATGGGGGAGACTAGTTCTCCCGGGGAGCTGTTTTTT
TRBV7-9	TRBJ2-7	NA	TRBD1	CASNPTGVDEQYF	TGTGCCAGCAATCCGACAGGGGTAGACGAGCAGTACTTC
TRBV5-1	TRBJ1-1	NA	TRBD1	CASSTRTGGVNTEAFF	TGCGCCAGCAGCACCCGGACAGGGGGTGTAAACACTGAAGCTTTCTTT
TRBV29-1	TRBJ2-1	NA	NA	CSVERTEGYNEQFF	TGCAGCGTTGAGCGGACAGAGGGCTACAATGAGCAGTTCTTC
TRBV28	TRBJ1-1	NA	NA	CASRIRVNTEAFF	TGTGCCAGCAGAATCAGAGTGAACACTGAAGCTTTCTTT
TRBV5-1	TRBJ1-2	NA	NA	CASSLGQDAGYTF	TGCGCCAGCAGCTTGGGACAGGACGCTGGCTACACCTTC
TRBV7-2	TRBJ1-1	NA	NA	CASSLRGTEAFF	TGTGCCAGCAGCCTAAGGGGGACCGAAGCTTTCTTT
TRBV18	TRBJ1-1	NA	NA	CASSGTQNTEAFF	TGTGCCAGCTCAGGGACACAGAACACTGAAGCTTTCTTT
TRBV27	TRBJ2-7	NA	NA	CASSLRPRGYYEQYF	TGTGCCAGCAGTTTAAGACCCAGGGGCTACTACGAGCAGTACTTC
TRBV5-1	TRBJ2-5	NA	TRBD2	CASSLNGWREAGSQYF	TGCGCCAGCAGCTTGAACGGTTGGCGGGAGGCCGGGTCCCAGTACTTC
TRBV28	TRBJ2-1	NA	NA	CASSFTGLYNEQFF	TGTGCCAGCAGTTTTACCGGATTGTACAATGAGCAGTTCTTC
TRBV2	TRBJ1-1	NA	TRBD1	CASSVTGGDTEAFF	TGTGCCAGCAGTGTGACAGGGGGGGACACTGAAGCTTTCTTT
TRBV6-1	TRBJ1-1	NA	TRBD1	CASSGAPGTGFTLNTEAFF	TGTGCCAGCAGTGGCGCCCCCGGGACAGGGTTCACTCTGAACACTGAAGCTTTCTTT
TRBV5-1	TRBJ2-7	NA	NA	CASSLDGSAYEQYF	TGCGCCAGCAGCTTGGACGGGTCAGCCTACGAGCAGTACTTC
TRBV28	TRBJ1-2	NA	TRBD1	CASSTGPGQGNYGYTF	TGTGCCAGCAGTACTGGACCGGGACAGGGAAATTATGGCTACACCTTC
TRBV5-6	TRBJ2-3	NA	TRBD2	CASSFGLAGDTQYF	TGTGCCAGCAGCTTTGGACTAGCGGGAGATACGCAGTATTTT
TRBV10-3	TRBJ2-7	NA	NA	CAISPGEVSSYEQYF	TGTGCCATCAGTCCCGGAGAGGTGAGCTCCTACGAGCAGTACTTC
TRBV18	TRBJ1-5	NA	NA	CASSPGAGRLDQPQHF	TGTGCCAGCTCACCGGGCGCGGGCAGACTAGATCAGCCCCAGCATTTT
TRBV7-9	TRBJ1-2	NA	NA	CASSLGRTANGGYTF	TGTGCCAGCAGCTTAGGTCGAACAGCTAACGGTGGCTACACCTTC
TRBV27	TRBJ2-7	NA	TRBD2	CASSLSTPSRLAKTRSYEQYF	TGTGCCAGCAGTTTATCGACTCCCTCTCGACTAGCCAAAACAAGATCCTACGAGCAGTACTTC
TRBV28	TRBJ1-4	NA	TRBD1	CASSLWASRDRVNEKLFF	TGTGCCAGCAGTTTATGGGCTTCCCGGGACAGAGTTAATGAAAAACTGTTTTTT
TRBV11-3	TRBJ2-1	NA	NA	CASSFDGGISYNEQFF	TGTGCCAGCAGCTTCGACGGGGGAATCTCCTACAATGAGCAGTTCTTC
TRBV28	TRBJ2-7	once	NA	CASSPSSYEQYF	TGTGCCAGCAGTCCCAGCTCCTACGAGCAGTACTTC
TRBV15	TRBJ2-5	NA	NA	CATSRSDLGWETQYF	TGTGCCACCAGCAGATCCGACCTAGGGTGGGAGACCCAGTACTTC
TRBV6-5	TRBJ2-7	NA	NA	CASSFGQEGPYEQYF	TGTGCCAGCAGTTTCGGACAGGAGGGACCCTACGAGCAGTACTTC
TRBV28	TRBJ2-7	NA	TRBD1	CASSSGTADYEQYF	TGTGCCAGCAGCTCCGGGACAGCGGACTACGAGCAGTACTTC
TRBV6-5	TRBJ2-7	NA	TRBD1	CASSYSRDRAHYEQYF	TGTGCCAGCAGTTACTCCCGGGACAGGGCACACTACGAGCAGTACTTC
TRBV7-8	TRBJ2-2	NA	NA	CASSPRGLANTGELFF	TGTGCCAGCAGTCCCCGGGGTCTCGCGAACACCGGGGAGCTGTTTTTT
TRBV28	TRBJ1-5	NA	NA	CASIASNQPQHF	TGTGCCAGCATCGCAAGCAATCAGCCCCAGCATTTT
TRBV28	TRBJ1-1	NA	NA	CASSIRVGEAFF	TGTGCCAGCAGTATCAGGGTTGGTGAAGCTTTCTTT
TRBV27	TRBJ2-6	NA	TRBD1	CASSDRQGPGSGANVLTF	TGTGCCAGCAGTGACCGACAGGGGCCAGGCTCTGGGGCCAACGTCCTGACTTTC
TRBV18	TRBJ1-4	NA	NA	CASSPSWTANEKLFF	TGTGCCAGCTCACCATCCTGGACGGCGAATGAAAAACTGTTTTTT
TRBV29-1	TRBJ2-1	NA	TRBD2	CSVGLRLAVNNEQFF	TGCAGCGTTGGTCTGAGACTAGCGGTGAACAATGAGCAGTTCTTC
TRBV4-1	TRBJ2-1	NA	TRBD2	CASSPEYLAGWNEQFF	TGCGCCAGCAGCCCTGAATATCTAGCGGGATGGAATGAGCAGTTCTTC
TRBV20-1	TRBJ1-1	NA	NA	CSAAYGTEAFF	TGCAGTGCTGCCTATGGGACTGAAGCTTTCTTT
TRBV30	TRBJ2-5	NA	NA	CAWSVPRETQYF	TGTGCCTGGAGTGTACCGAGGGAGACCCAGTACTTC
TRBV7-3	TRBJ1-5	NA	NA	CASSLEGGDQPQHF	TGTGCCAGCAGCTTAGAGGGCGGGGATCAGCCCCAGCATTTT
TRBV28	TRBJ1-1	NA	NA	CASSLRVPTEAFF	TGTGCCAGCAGTTTAAGGGTCCCCACTGAAGCTTTCTTT
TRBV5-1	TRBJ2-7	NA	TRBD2	CASSLGAGVDYEQYF	TGCGCCAGCAGCTTGGGGGCGGGAGTCGACTACGAGCAGTACTTC
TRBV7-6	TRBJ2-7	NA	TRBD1	CASSTGVSSYEQYF	TGTGCCAGCAGCACAGGGGTGAGCTCCTACGAGCAGTACTTC
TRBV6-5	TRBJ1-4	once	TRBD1	CASRSPGQNEKLFF	TGTGCCAGCAGGTCACCGGGACAGAATGAAAAACTGTTTTTT
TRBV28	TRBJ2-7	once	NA	CASLGATGGSYEQYF	TGTGCCAGCCTCGGGGCGACCGGAGGCAGCTACGAGCAGTACTTC
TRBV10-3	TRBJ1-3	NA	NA	CAISGGAAVLEF	TGTGCCATCAGTGGGGGTGCAGCCGTGTTGGAATTT
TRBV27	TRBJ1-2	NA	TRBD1	CASSRGGPGTGASGYTF	TGTGCCAGCAGCCGAGGGGGTCCCGGGACAGGGGCCAGTGGCTACACCTTC
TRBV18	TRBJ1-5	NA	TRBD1	CASSPGTGGNQPQHF	TGTGCCAGCTCACCGGGGACAGGGGGAAATCAGCCCCAGCATTTT
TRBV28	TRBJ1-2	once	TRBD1	CASSFGTGGDYGYTF	TGTGCCAGCAGTTTTGGGACAGGGGGCGATTATGGCTACACCTTC
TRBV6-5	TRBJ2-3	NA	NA	CATLGRGGVPDTQYF	TGTGCCACCCTCGGGAGAGGAGGGGTTCCAGATACGCAGTATTTT
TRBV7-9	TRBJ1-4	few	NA	CASGGTNEKLFF	TGTGCCAGCGGGGGAACTAATGAAAAACTGTTTTTT
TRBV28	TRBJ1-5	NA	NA	CASTDPTDHQPQHF	TGTGCCAGCACTGACCCGACGGACCATCAGCCCCAGCATTTT
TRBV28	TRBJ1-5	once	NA	CASSPRAQPQHF	TGTGCCAGCAGCCCCAGGGCCCAGCCCCAGCATTTT
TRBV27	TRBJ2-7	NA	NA	CASSLGRGAYEQYF	TGTGCCAGCAGTTTAGGTCGGGGGGCTTACGAGCAGTACTTC